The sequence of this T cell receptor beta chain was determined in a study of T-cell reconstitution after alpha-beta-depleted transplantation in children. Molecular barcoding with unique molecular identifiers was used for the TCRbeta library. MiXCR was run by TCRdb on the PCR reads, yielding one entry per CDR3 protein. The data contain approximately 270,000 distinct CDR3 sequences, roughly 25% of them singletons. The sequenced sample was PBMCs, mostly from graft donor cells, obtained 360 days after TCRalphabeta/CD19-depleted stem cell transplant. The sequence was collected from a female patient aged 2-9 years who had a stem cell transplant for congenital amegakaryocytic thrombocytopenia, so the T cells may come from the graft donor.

The CDR3 nucleotides are TGTGCCAGCACAAGTTCCCGGGACACATACACAGATACGCAGTATTTT. The encoded protein is CASTSSRDTYTDTQYF. The chain links TRBV2 to TRBJ2-3; D perhaps matches TRBD1 (6 bases). The V gene lost 7 bases and the J gene lost 2 bases, with 19 bases spanning the gap. Germline CDR1 SNHLY, CDR2 FYNNEI. The CDR3 has 16 residues.